This TCR beta chain originates from a study of CD8 T cells in Susac syndrome. Random hexamers were used to reverse transcribe 0.5 to 1 ug of RNA. TCRdb recomputed calls from the immunoSEQ multiplex PCR reads with MiXCR, one row per CDR3 protein. The sample includes about 70,000 distinct CDR3 sequences, just over 95% of them seen just once. Trimming removed 7 bases from V and 2 bases from J, with 18 bases in between. Germline V gene sequence: CDR1 SEHNR, CDR2 FQNEAQ (reference sequence). This CDR3 has 15 amino acids. The clonotype was recovered from a human donor with multiple sclerosis. The V and J genes are TRBV7-9 and TRBJ2-7, with D perhaps assigned TRBD1 or TRBD2 (5 bases each). Sequencing was carried out using CD4+ T cells from PBMCs. CDR3 DNA sequence: TGTGCCAGCATCTCCCCCGGGACCCAGACCTACGAGCAGTACTTC. It specifies CASISPGTQTYEQYF.